This T cell receptor (beta chain) was recovered during a study of blood T cells in healthy people across ages. Germline V gene sequence: CDR1 DFQATT, CDR2 SNEGSKA (reference sequence). The CDR3 spans 12 residues. V lost 6 bases and J 5 bases, leaving 11 bases between the germline ends. Combining a sample-barcoded 5' primer with a J-beta primer mix, a second PCR ran for about 6 to 12 cycles. TCRdb independently ran MiXCR on the 5' RACE reads; one entry per CDR3 protein. The table has 800,000 to 950,000 distinct CDR3 sequences, just under 30% seen once. This same sample was also part of a study on T cells of mothers and their children.

The receptor's source is a middle-aged woman in good health. The specimen sequenced was blood. The gene calls are TRBV20-1 and TRBJ1-5; D unclear. This CDR3 is CSASEGDQPQHF. The CDR3 DNA sequence: TGCAGTGCAAGCGAGGGTGATCAGCCCCAGCATTTT.